The clone carrying this T cell receptor (beta chain) was observed at least ten times. This CDR3 comprises 15 residues. Deletions cut 1 base from V and 0 bases from J, with 7 bases between. CDR1 is WNHNN, CDR2 SYGVQD, per germline (reference sequence). TCRdb fed the 5' RACE reads into MiXCR, producing one record per CDR3 protein. The sample shows 65,000 to 70,000 distinct CDR3 sequences, about 17% of them seen only once. This sample is part of a study of HIV-infected patients and healthy controls. The sequencing sample was made of CD4+ T cells from blood. This sequence was found in a human donor in good health. The chain is built from TRBV10-1 and TRBJ1-3, with D unclear. DNA of the CDR3: TGCGCCAGCAGTGAGTTCGAGAGCTCTGGAAACACCATATATTTT. It codes for CASSEFESSGNTIYF.